This T cell receptor beta chain was captured in a study of early T cells in non-severe SARS-CoV-2 infection (dated by TCRdb to the early 2020s). Notes on the research overall: Because TCR sequencing relied on bulk RNA taken from unsorted whole blood, pairing of alpha and beta chains was not possible.

This was a case-control study nested in a cohort of healthcare workers in London, UK, who had nasopharyngeal swab PCR tests and blood samples taken every week. Between 23 and 31 March 2020, the week of the UK lockdown, healthcare workers were enrolled and then followed up weekly for as long as 16 weeks. The table lists this clonotype with a few counts. This clone's antigen is unknown. No clone much larger than this one lies a single base away; base qualities are absent. The CDR3 starts with the cysteine, ends with the phenylalanine, and has 11 residues. The kept DNA is CDR3 alone, 33 bases in frame from the first base. V is cut by 6 bases and J by 7 bases, and the space between the germline ends is 13 bases. CDR1 is given as DFQATT and CDR2 as SNEGSKA, both from the germline V gene (reference sequence). Receptor libraries were prepared by 5' RACE. TCRdb records NextSeq 500 as the sequencer. The TCR library protocol attached unique molecular identifiers to individual cDNA molecules to correct for sequencing error and PCR bias. Both TCR alpha and beta chains were sequenced, and tight co-correlation was observed between alpha and beta sequence abundances in each sample. Per the source publication's procedure: V gene, J gene and CDR3 annotation of TCR sequences was performed with Decombinator V4. TCRs were defined as expanded if a significant change between any two time points was detected under a Poisson model with p below 0.0001. TCR abundances were normalised to the total number of TCRs sequenced per sample and expressed as counts per million. MAIT TCRs were defined by TRAV1-2 paired with TRAJ12, TRAJ20 or TRAJ33, and iNKT TCRs by TRAV10 paired with TRAJ18. VDJdb, accessed 1 November 2021, was searched for CMV, EBV and SARS-CoV-2 annotated TCRs, excluding TCRs annotated for multiple antigens. TCRdb redid the processing of the public reads, applying fastp at Q25 and MiXCR, and retained in-frame beta chains. Rows are combined by CDR3 protein, so each entry shows the most common genes and DNA. TCRdb assigned the V and J calls; the authors' analysis was not used. The sample records 65,000 to 85,000 distinct CDR3 sequences, about a sixth of which are singletons. Approximately 12% of the sample is held by the ten biggest clonotypes.

Here is what the overall study found, with its caveats: VDJdb matching was skewed toward anti-spike CD8 responses, so virus-specific expansions were likely underestimated and private and CD4 specificities were missed.

The chain joins TRBV20-1 to TRBJ2-7; possibly the D gene is TRBD2, per 5 matching bases. Sequences were obtained from whole blood. The TCR sequence derives from an adult who was a healthcare worker with PCR-confirmed SARS-CoV-2 infection or an uninfected control (not recorded which). This receptor has the CDR3 CSASGGAEQYF. The nucleotide sequence is given as TGCAGTGCCAGCGGAGGAGCAGAGCAGTACTTC.